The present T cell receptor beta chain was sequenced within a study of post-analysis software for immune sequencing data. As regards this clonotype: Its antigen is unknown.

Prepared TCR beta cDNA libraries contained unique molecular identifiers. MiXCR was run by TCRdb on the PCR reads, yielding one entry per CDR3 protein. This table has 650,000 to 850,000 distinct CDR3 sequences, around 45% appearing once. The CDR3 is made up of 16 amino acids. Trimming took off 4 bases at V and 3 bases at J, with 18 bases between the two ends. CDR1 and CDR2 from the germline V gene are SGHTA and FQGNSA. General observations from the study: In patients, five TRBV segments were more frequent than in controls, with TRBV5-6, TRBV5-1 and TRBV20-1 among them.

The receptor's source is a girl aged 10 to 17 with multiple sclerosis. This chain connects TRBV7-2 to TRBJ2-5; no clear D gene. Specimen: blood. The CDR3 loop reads CASSSPDPSREETQYF. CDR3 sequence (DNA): TGTGCCAGCAGCTCCCCCGATCCCAGTCGAGAAGAGACCCAGTACTTC.